This T cell receptor beta chain appears in the sequencing data of a study of sequential checkpoint blockade in melanoma. As for the study in general: First-line arms were nivolumab then ipilimumab, or the reverse, randomized 1:1.

CDR3 length: 16 residues. CDR1 is MRHNA and CDR2 is SNTAGT in the germline V gene. The V gene end was trimmed by 0 bases and the J gene end by 4 bases; junction bases not matched to a gene: 3. Profiling relied on immunoSEQ multiplex PCR, and the TCRdb table lists in-frame clones only, not all of them. The sample gives 15,000 to 20,000 clones, around 70% of which show up once; roughly 35% is in the top ten. Indicated treatment: randomized to nivolumab then ipilimumab (arm A) or the reverse (arm B). The chain employs TRBV6-4 and TRBJ2-3; 11 bases match TRBD2. The TCR originated in a human donor with melanoma. Source: CD8+ T cells sorted from blood (inferred from file names), taken from a patient given nivolumab and ipilimumab in sequence. This CDR3 is CASSDSGTSGPDTQYF. In nucleotides, the CDR3 is TGTGCCAGCAGTGACTCCGGGACTAGCGGCCCAGATACGCAGTATTTT.